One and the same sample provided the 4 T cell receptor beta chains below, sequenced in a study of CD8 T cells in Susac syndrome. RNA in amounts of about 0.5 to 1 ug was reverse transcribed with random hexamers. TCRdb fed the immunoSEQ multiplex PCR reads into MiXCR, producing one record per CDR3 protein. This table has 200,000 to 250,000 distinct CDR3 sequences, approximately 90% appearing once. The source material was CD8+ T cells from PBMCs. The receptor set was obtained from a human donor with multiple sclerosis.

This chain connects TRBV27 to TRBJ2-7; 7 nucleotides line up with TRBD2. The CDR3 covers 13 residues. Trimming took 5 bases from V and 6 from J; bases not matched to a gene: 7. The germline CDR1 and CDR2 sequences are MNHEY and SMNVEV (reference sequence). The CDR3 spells CASSLGGTLEQYF. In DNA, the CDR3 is TGTGCCAGCAGTCTGGGGGGGACTCTCGAGCAGTACTTC.

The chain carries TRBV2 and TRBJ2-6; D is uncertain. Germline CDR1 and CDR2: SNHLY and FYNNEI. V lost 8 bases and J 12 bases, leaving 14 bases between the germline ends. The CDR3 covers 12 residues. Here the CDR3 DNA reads TGTGCCAGCTGGGTCGTGACAAGCGTCCTGACTTTC. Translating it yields CASWVVTSVLTF. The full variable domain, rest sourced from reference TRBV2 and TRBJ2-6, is EPEVTQTPSHQVTQMGQEVILRCVPISNHLYFYWYRQILGQKVEFLVSFYNNEISEKSEIFDDQFSVERPDGSNFTLKIRSTKLEDSAMYFCASWVVTSVLTFGAGSRLTVL.

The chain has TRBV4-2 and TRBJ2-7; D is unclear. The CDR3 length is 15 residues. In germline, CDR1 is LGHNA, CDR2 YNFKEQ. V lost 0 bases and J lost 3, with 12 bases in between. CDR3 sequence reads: CASSQEHQLVYEQYF. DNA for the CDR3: TGTGCCAGCAGCCAAGAACACCAGCTGGTCTACGAGCAGTACTTC.

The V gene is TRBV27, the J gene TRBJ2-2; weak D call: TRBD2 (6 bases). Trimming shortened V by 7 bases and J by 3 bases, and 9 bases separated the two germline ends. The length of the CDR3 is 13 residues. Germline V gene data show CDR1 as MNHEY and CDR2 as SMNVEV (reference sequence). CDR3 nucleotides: TGTGCCAGCACGGGACTTCACACCGGGGAGCTGTTTTTT. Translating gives CASTGLHTGELFF.